These 15 T cell receptor beta chains share one sample of origin, sequenced in a study of T cell repertoires in cytomegalovirus infection. TCRdb re-derived calls from the reads in MiXCR, one entry per CDR3 protein. Of fewer than 300,000 distinct CDR3 sequences listed, roughly 25% are singletons. The sample comprised PBMCs. These receptors came from a human donor in good health (CMV status not recorded). Some clones in this sample may be carry-over from other donors' samples.

The chain carries TRBV7-2 and TRBJ2-7; D not certain. The CDR3 runs to 12 residues. V shed 3 bases and J shed 2 bases, with 5 bases lying between them. CDR1 SGHTA and CDR2 FQGNSA come from the germline V gene. DNA for the CDR3: TGTGCCAGCAGCTTCAGACCCTACGAGCAGTACTTC. Amino acid sequence: CASSFRPYEQYF.

This chain connects TRBV5-5 to TRBJ1-5, with D possibly matching TRBD1 (5 bases). The V gene lost 3 bases and the J gene lost 0 bases, with 13 bases spanning the gap. Germline V gene data show CDR1 as SGHKS and CDR2 as YYEKEE (reference sequence). This CDR3 has 16 amino acids. The CDR3 DNA sequence: TGTGCCAGCAGCTCCCAGGGAATTTATAGCAATCAGCCCCAGCATTTT. Its translation: CASSSQGIYSNQPQHF.

The rearrangement uses TRBV6-2 or TRBV6-3 and TRBJ2-1; D may be TRBD1 (6 bases). From germline, CDR1 is MNHEY and CDR2 SVGEGT. Trimming stripped 5 bases from V and 5 bases from J, with 10 bases between. The CDR3 runs 13 residues. The CDR3 is CASSVTGDNEQFF. The DNA for the CDR3 is TGTGCCAGCAGTGTGACAGGTGACAATGAGCAGTTCTTC.

This chain connects TRBV19 to TRBJ1-2, with D possibly TRBD1 on 6 matching bases. Trimming took 6 bases from V and 4 from J, leaving 15 bases between them. Germline CDR1 LNHDA, CDR2 SQIVND (reference sequence). The CDR3 loop spans 14 amino acids. CDR3 residues: CASRHRDIPYGYTF. CDR3 bases: TGTGCCAGTAGGCATCGGGACATCCCCTATGGCTACACCTTC.

This clonotype was seen at least ten times. The rearrangement joins TRBV11-2 to TRBJ2-1; 11 bases are shared with TRBD2. This CDR3 has 18 amino acids. J lost 0 bases, V lost 5 bases, and 9 bases had no gene match. The germline CDR1 and CDR2 sequences are SGHAT and FQNNGV. The CDR3 here is CASSGGTSGGFSYNEQFF. In nucleotides, the CDR3 is TGTGCCAGCAGCGGAGGTACTAGCGGGGGATTCTCCTACAATGAGCAGTTCTTC.

A few counts support this clonotype. V usage is TRBV6-2 or TRBV6-3 and J usage is TRBJ2-1; D possibly corresponds to TRBD2 (5 bases). Trimming stripped 2 bases from V and 6 bases from J, with 17 bases between. The germline V gene encodes CDR1 MNHEY and CDR2 SVGEGT. This CDR3 region has 16 residues. The CDR3 DNA reads TGTGCCAGCAGTTACGGTTTCGGGAACATAATCAATGAGCAGTTCTTC. Protein product: CASSYGFGNIINEQFF.

This clonotype was picked up many times. The rearrangement uses TRBV7-9 and TRBJ2-1; 10 bases fit TRBD1. V lost 4 bases, J lost 8 bases, and 11 bases stayed unmatched. The CDR3 runs to 16 residues. The germline CDR1 and CDR2 sequences are SEHNR and FQNEAQ (reference sequence). In nucleotides, the CDR3 is TGTGCCAGCAGCTCCGGGACAGGGGCCCTCTTAGATGAGCAGTTCTTC. As protein: CASSSGTGALLDEQFF.

V is TRBV29-1 and J is TRBJ2-7; D possibly corresponds to TRBD1 (6 bases). The CDR3 has 11 residues. Trimming pared 5 bases from V and 5 bases from J, leaving 10 bases between. Germline-derived CDR1 and CDR2 are SQVTM and ANQGSEA. CDR3 amino acids: CSVTSGDEQYF. The CDR3 nucleotides are TGCAGCGTTACCTCAGGGGACGAGCAGTACTTC.

The rearrangement uses TRBV29-1 and TRBJ2-4; 7 bases match TRBD1. The V gene's germline CDR1 is SQVTM and CDR2 ANQGSEA. After removal of 1 base from V and 10 bases from J, the junction contained 4 bases not matched to a gene. The CDR3 is made up of 12 amino acids. The CDR3 reads CSVEGNRGIQYF. The CDR3 nucleotides read TGCAGCGTTGAAGGAAACAGGGGTATTCAGTACTTC. The full variable domain, completed using reference TRBV29-1 and TRBJ2-4, is SAVISQKPSRDICQRGTSLTIQCQVDSQVTMMFWYRQQPGQSLTLIATANQGSEATYESGFVIDKFPISRPNLTFSTLTVSNMSPEDSSIYLCSVEGNRGIQYFGAGTRLSVL.

This clonotype was detected many times. The V gene is TRBV28, the J gene TRBJ2-1; D not certain. Looked up from germline, CDR1 is MDHEN and CDR2 is SYDVKM. This CDR3 contains 13 residues. V was shortened by 10 bases and J by 3 bases, with 13 bases between the two germline ends. The CDR3 coding sequence is TGTGCCACCTCCCGGTCTTACTACAATGAGCAGTTCTTC. It encodes CATSRSYYNEQFF.

In its sample, this clonotype was seen many times. The chain carries TRBV7-9 and TRBJ2-1; TRBD2 is a possible D gene (6 bases). The V end was cut by 1 base, the J end by 0 bases, with 7 bases between. The CDR3 is 15 amino acids. CDR1 is SEHNR, CDR2 FQNEAQ, per germline (reference sequence). This CDR3 is CASSLDGSSYNEQFF. The CDR3, as DNA: TGTGCCAGCAGCTTAGACGGGAGCTCCTACAATGAGCAGTTCTTC.

V usage is TRBV7-2 and J usage is TRBJ2-2; 8 positions agree with TRBD1. This CDR3 contains 15 residues. V was clipped by 5 bases and J by 4 bases; unmatched bases: 6. Germline assignment: CDR1 SGHTA and CDR2 FQGNSA. DNA for the CDR3: TGTGCCAGCAGCCGCGACAGGGGTGGCACCGGGGAGCTGTTTTTT. Amino acid sequence: CASSRDRGGTGELFF. Full variable domain (remainder filled in from reference TRBV7-2 and TRBJ2-2): GAGVSQSPSNKVTEKGKDVELRCDPISGHTALYWYRQSLGQGLEFLIYFQGNSAPDKSGLPSDRFSAERTGGSVSTLTIQRTQQEDSAVYLCASSRDRGGTGELFFGEGSRLTVL.

The table lists this clonotype with a few counts. V is TRBV2 and J is TRBJ2-6; D unclear. V was pared by 8 bases and J by 0 bases, with 11 bases between. The germline gives CDR1 SNHLY, CDR2 FYNNEI. The CDR3 runs 15 residues. The CDR3 spells CASDGTISGANVLTF. DNA of the CDR3: TGTGCCAGCGACGGTACCATCTCTGGGGCCAACGTCCTGACTTTC.

The rearrangement joins TRBV28 to TRBJ1-1, with 7 bases aligning to TRBD1. The CDR3 has 13 residues. CDR1 is MDHEN, CDR2 SYDVKM, per germline. The V and J ends lost 4 bases and 7 bases, in that order; junction bases with no gene match: 6. Here the CDR3 DNA reads TGTGCCAGCAGTTCCGGGGACAGTAGTGAAGCTTTCTTT. Amino acids: CASSSGDSSEAFF.

The chain combines TRBV6-2 or TRBV6-3 with TRBJ2-7, with a weak D call TRBD1 (5 bases). The CDR3 is made up of 17 amino acids. Germline assignment: CDR1 MNHEY and CDR2 SVGEGT. V was clipped by 5 bases and J by 1 base, with 21 bases between them. CDR3 sequence reads: CASSPFRRQGGSYEQYF. For the CDR3, the DNA is TGTGCCAGCAGTCCATTTAGACGCCAGGGTGGGTCCTACGAGCAGTACTTC.